This T cell receptor (beta chain) was profiled in a study of shared clonotypes between healthy human individuals. Assay used: immunoSEQ multiplex PCR; TCRdb lists only in-frame clones, some missing. The data contain about 2.1 million clones, about 92% of them singletons. The CDR3 consists of 16 residues. CDR1 is MGHRA and CDR2 is YSYEKL in the germline V gene. V gave up 3 bases and J gave up 1 base, with 13 bases separating them. Terminally differentiated effector memory CD45RA+ cells were excluded from the naive CD8 cells, which were CD45RO-negative and positively selected for CCR7. The receptor's source is a man between 18 and 35 years old in good health. Some clones in this sample may be carry-over from other donors' samples. The gene calls are TRBV4-1 and TRBJ1-5; D gene unclear. Sample: naive CD8+ T cells from PBMCs. The CDR3: CASSHVFKDSNQPQHF. In DNA, the CDR3 is TGCGCCAGCAGCCATGTTTTTAAGGACAGCAATCAGCCCCAGCATTTT.